Listed below are T cell receptor beta chains from one sample, sequenced in a study of blood T cell repertoires in COVID-19. Assay: immunoSEQ multiplex PCR; the TCRdb copy retains only in-frame clones and omits some. The table lists under 100,000 clones, roughly 89% of them singletons, with 4.5% to 6.5% in the top ten. The sequenced material came from peripheral blood. The receptors were sampled from a man aged 60 to 69 with COVID-19, enrolled during active disease. Each CDR3 is given with its conserved first and last residue. A D gene is named only where the DNA matches it firmly. Clone size is stated in some rows and not others, as once, few, many or a class when expanded.

>TRBV11-3|TRBJ2-3|NA|TRBD2
TGTGCCAGCAGCCCCCCGGGACTAGCGGGAGGGCCTGGTTGGACAGATACGCAGTATTTT
CASSPPGLAGGPGWTDTQYF
>TRBV21-1|TRBJ1-1|many|NA
TGTGCCAGCAGCAAACAGGGGGCGAACACTGAAGCTTTCTTT
CASSKQGANTEAFF
>TRBV9|TRBJ2-1|NA|TRBD2
TGTGCCAGCAGCGTAGGACTAGCGGGAGTGGATGAGCAGTTCTTC
CASSVGLAGVDEQFF
>TRBV27|TRBJ2-7|NA|TRBD2
TGTGCCAGCAGTTTCAGCGGGGTAGCCTACGAGCAGTACTTC
CASSFSGVAYEQYF
>TRBV20-1|TRBJ1-1|NA|NA
TGCAGTGGGCATATGAACACTGAAGCTTTCTTT
CSGHMNTEAFF
>TRBV5-1|TRBJ2-7|once|NA
TGCGCCAGCAGCCCAGGGGCAAGAGACGAGCAGTACTTC
CASSPGARDEQYF
>TRBV9|TRBJ2-1|NA|NA
TGTGCCAGCAGCGTAGCAGGACAGTTCTACAATGAGCAGTTCTTC
CASSVAGQFYNEQFF
>TRBV7-9|TRBJ2-1|NA|TRBD1
TGTGCCAGCAGCTTCGGACAGGAACCCTACAATGAGCAGTTCTTC
CASSFGQEPYNEQFF
>TRBV27|TRBJ1-2|NA|TRBD1
TGTGCCAGCAGTTCGGCGGGACAGGGCCGGGCGGTTGGCTACACCTTC
CASSSAGQGRAVGYTF
>TRBV19|TRBJ2-2|NA|NA
TGTGCCAGTAGTATAGGGAGGGCCGGGGAGCTGTTTTTT
CASSIGRAGELFF
>TRBV27|TRBJ1-2|NA|NA
TGTGCCAGCGGGTGGGGGGGTAGTGGCTACACCTTC
CASGWGGSGYTF
>TRBV7-9|TRBJ2-2|NA|NA
TGTGCCAGCAGCTTAGGGGCCCCCGCGCGCGGGAACGGGGAGCTGTTTTTT
CASSLGAPARGNGELFF
>TRBV18|TRBJ1-1|NA|TRBD1
TGTGCCAGCTCACCGTGGGGGGCAGAGGGGGCGGACACTGAAGCTTTCTTT
CASSPWGAEGADTEAFF
>TRBV2|TRBJ1-4|NA|NA
TGTGCCAGCAGTCTTAGAGGGGAAAAACTGTTTTTT
CASSLRGEKLFF
>TRBV3-1/TRBV3-2|TRBJ2-7|NA|TRBD2
TGTGCCAGCAGCGGACTAGCGGGAGTCTGGGAGCAGTACTTC
CASSGLAGVWEQYF
>TRBV6-2/TRBV6-3|TRBJ2-1|NA|NA
TGTGCCAGCAGTTACAGGGCCGAAGGGGGTTACAATGAGCAGTTCTTC
CASSYRAEGGYNEQFF
>TRBV29-1|TRBJ2-6|NA|TRBD1
TGCAGCGTCCACCTCCGAGGACAGGGAGGCTCTGGGGCCAACGTCCTGACTTTC
CSVHLRGQGGSGANVLTF
>TRBV7-9|TRBJ2-2|NA|TRBD1
TGTGCCAGCAGCGCAGACAGGGGAAACGGGGAGCTGTTTTTT
CASSADRGNGELFF
>TRBV19|TRBJ1-4|NA|TRBD1
TGTGCCAGTAGTACCCCCGGGACAGCCTATGAAAAACTGTTTTTT
CASSTPGTAYEKLFF
>TRBV7-9|TRBJ2-7|NA|NA
TGTGCCAGCAGCCTACCCAACCGGGTGTACGAGCAGTACTTC
CASSLPNRVYEQYF
>TRBV7-2|TRBJ2-7|NA|NA
TGTGCCAGCAGCTTTACCTACGAGCAGTACTTC
CASSFTYEQYF
>TRBV27|TRBJ2-5|NA|TRBD1
TGTGCCAGCAGTTTATCAGGGGACAGAGCAGAGACCCAGTACTTC
CASSLSGDRAETQYF
>TRBV7-2|TRBJ2-3|NA|TRBD2
TGTGCCAGCAGCCCCAGCGGGAGGTCTAGCACAGATACGCAGTATTTT
CASSPSGRSSTDTQYF
>TRBV7-2|TRBJ2-2|NA|NA
TGTGCCAGCAGCCCATACCTCGGACAGACTCTAACCGGGGAGCTGTTTTTT
CASSPYLGQTLTGELFF
>TRBV6-2/TRBV6-3|TRBJ1-1|NA|NA
TGTGCCAGCAGTTACTCGGACAGATACACTGAAGCTTTCTTT
CASSYSDRYTEAFF
>TRBV7-9|TRBJ2-5|NA|NA
TGTGCCAGCAGCTCTGGATTGAGGGAGACCCAGTACTTC
CASSSGLRETQYF
>TRBV16|TRBJ1-5|NA|NA
TGTGCCAGCAGCCAGGGGACATTTCCCCAGCATTTT
CASSQGTFPQHF
>TRBV5-1|TRBJ2-3|NA|NA
TGCGCCAGCAGCTTGACACCTCCAGATACGCAGTATTTT
CASSLTPPDTQYF
>TRBV29-1|TRBJ2-1|NA|TRBD2
TGCAGCGTTGGACATGGGACTAGGACCACTGAGCAGTTCTTC
CSVGHGTRTTEQFF
>TRBV10-1|TRBJ2-5|NA|TRBD2
TGCGCCAGCAGTGAAGGGGCTAGCGGGAGCGAGACCCAGTACTTC
CASSEGASGSETQYF
>TRBV7-3|TRBJ1-2|once|NA
TGTGCCAGCAGCTTTTCTACGACCGGGTTCAGTGCTGGCTACACCTTC
CASSFSTTGFSAGYTF
>TRBV4-2|TRBJ1-2|NA|NA
TGTGCCAGCAGCCTCCCGTTGGCGGACTATGGCTACACCTTC
CASSLPLADYGYTF
>TRBV13|TRBJ2-7|NA|NA
TGTGCCAGCAGCCCCCGAGGGAACCCCTCCGAGCAGTACTTC
CASSPRGNPSEQYF
>TRBV19|TRBJ2-1|once|TRBD2
TGTGCCAGTAGCTCGAGCGGGAGGGCCTACAATGAGCAGTTCTTC
CASSSSGRAYNEQFF
>TRBV19|TRBJ1-5|NA|NA
TGTGCCAGTAGAGGGCCAGGGGGCAATCAGCCCCAGCATTTT
CASRGPGGNQPQHF
>TRBV28|TRBJ1-1|once|NA
TGTGCCAGCAGTTCCCCCGACAGAGACACTGAAGCTTTCTTT
CASSSPDRDTEAFF
>TRBV9|TRBJ2-1|NA|NA
TGTGCCAGCAGCGGCCCGAGTGAGATTTGGTATGAGCAGTTCTTC
CASSGPSEIWYEQFF
>TRBV18|TRBJ1-4|NA|TRBD1
TGTGCCAGCTCACCTCCGACCGGGACAGCTAATGAAAAACTGTTTTTT
CASSPPTGTANEKLFF
>TRBV3-1/TRBV3-2|TRBJ2-1|NA|TRBD2
TGTGCCAGCAGCCCCGGGACTAGCGGCTACAATGAGCAGTTCTTC
CASSPGTSGYNEQFF
>TRBV6-2/TRBV6-3|TRBJ2-7|NA|TRBD1
TGTGCCAGCAGTTCCGAGCCCTGGGCAGGGGGCCCCTACGAGCAGTACTTC
CASSSEPWAGGPYEQYF
>TRBV19|TRBJ2-1|NA|NA
TGTGCCAGTAGTTCCGGACATTTCAATGAGCAGTTCTTC
CASSSGHFNEQFF
>TRBV5-1|TRBJ2-7|NA|TRBD1
TGCGCCAGCAGACCTACAGGGGTCGATGACGAGCAGTACTTC
CASRPTGVDDEQYF
>TRBV2|TRBJ2-5|NA|TRBD2
TGTGCCAGCAGTGCCGGGACTAGCGGTTTGGAGACCCAGTACTTC
CASSAGTSGLETQYF
>TRBV6-1|TRBJ2-2|NA|NA
TGTGCCAGCAGGATTTCCAGGGACACCGGGGAGCTGTTTTTT
CASRISRDTGELFF
>TRBV19|TRBJ1-6|NA|NA
TGTGCCAGTAGGCCTCGGACAGCCTCCGAATCACCCCTCCACTTT
CASRPRTASESPLHF
>TRBV6-4|TRBJ1-5|NA|TRBD1
TGTGCCAGCAGCCCCGGGACAGGGGGACAGCCCCAGCATTTT
CASSPGTGGQPQHF
>TRBV11-2|TRBJ1-1|NA|NA
TGTGCCAGCAGCTCCCAAACAGGGAACACTGAAGCTTTCTTT
CASSSQTGNTEAFF
>TRBV6-5|TRBJ2-7|NA|TRBD1
TGTGCCAGCACCTTAGACAGGGCGTCCTCCTACGAGCAGTACTTC
CASTLDRASSYEQYF